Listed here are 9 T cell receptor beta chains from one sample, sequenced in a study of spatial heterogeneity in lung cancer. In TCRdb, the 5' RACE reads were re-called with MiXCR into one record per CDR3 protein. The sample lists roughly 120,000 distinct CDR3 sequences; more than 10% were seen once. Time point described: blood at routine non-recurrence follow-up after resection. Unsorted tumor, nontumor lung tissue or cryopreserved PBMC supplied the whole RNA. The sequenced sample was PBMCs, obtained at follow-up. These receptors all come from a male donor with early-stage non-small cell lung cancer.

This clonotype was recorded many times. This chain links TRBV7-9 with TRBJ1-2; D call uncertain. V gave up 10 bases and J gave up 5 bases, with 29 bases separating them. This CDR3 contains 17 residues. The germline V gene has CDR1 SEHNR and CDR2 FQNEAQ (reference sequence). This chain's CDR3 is CATGRVIAIFQKYGYTF. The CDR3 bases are TGTGCCACCGGAAGGGTTATTGCTATCTTTCAGAAATATGGCTACACCTTC. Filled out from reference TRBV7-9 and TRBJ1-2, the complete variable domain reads DTGVSQNPRHKITKRGQNVTFRCDPISEHNRLYWYRQTLGQGPEFLTYFQNEAQLEKSRLLSDRFSAERPKGSFSTLEIQRTEQGDSAMYLCATGRVIAIFQKYGYTFGSGTRLTVV.

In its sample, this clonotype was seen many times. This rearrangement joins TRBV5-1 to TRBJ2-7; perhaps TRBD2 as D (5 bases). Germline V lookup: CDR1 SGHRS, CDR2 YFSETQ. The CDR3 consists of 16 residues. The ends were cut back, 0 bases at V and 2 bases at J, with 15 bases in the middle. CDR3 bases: TGCGCCAGCAGCTTGGTAGTGGGCGCGGGTGCCTACGAGCAGTACTTC. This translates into CASSLVVGAGAYEQYF.

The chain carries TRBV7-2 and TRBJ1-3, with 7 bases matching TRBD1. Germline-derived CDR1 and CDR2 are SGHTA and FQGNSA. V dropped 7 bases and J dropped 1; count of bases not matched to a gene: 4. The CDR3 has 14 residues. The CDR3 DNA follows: TGTGCCAGCAAAAAGGACAGGTCTGGAAACACCATATATTTT. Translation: CASKKDRSGNTIYF.

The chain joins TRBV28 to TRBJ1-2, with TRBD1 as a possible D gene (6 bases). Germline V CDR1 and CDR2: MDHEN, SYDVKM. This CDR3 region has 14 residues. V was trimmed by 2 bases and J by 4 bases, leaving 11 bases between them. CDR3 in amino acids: CASSLLGAAYGYTF. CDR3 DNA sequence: TGTGCCAGCAGTTTACTGGGGGCGGCCTATGGCTACACCTTC.

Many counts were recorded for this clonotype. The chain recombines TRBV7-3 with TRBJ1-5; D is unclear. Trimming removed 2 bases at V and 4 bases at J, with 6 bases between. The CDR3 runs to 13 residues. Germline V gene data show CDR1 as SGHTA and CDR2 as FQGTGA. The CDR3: CASSLAENQPQHF. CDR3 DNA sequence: TGTGCCAGCAGCTTAGCGGAGAATCAGCCCCAGCATTTT.

CDR3 loop: CASSPIWDTNTGELFF. CDR3 sequence (DNA): TGTGCCAGCAGTCCCATCTGGGACACGAACACCGGGGAGCTGTTTTTT. The chain employs TRBV25-1 and TRBJ2-2; TRBD1 is a possible D gene (6 bases). The CDR3 is 16 residues long. V gave up 5 bases and J gave up 0 bases, with 13 bases separating them. CDR1 is MGHDK and CDR2 is SYGVNS in the germline V gene.

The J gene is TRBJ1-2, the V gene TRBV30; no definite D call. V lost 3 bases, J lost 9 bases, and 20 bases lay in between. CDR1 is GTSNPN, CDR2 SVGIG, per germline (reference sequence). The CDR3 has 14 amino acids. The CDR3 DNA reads TGTGCCTGGAGGGCCTCAAACTACGAGCGGAGCTACACCTTC. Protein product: CAWRASNYERSYTF.

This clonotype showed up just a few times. The chain's CDR3 is CASSSSGGATGELFF. The CDR3 region has the DNA TGTGCCAGCAGTTCTAGCGGGGGGGCCACCGGGGAGCTGTTTTTT. V and J are TRBV25-1 and TRBJ2-2, with 12 bases aligning to TRBD2. CDR3 length: 15 amino acids. V shed 5 bases, J shed 4 bases, and the junction held 2 bases outside the gene matches. Germline V gene data show CDR1 as MGHDK and CDR2 as SYGVNS.

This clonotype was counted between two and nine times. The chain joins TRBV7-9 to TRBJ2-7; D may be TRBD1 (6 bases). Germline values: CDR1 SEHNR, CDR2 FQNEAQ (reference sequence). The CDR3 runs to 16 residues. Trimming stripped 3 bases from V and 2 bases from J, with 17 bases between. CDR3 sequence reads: CASSFSGTTATYEQYF. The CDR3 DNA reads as TGTGCCAGCAGCTTCTCAGGGACAACGGCCACCTACGAGCAGTACTTC.